The 12 T cell receptor beta chains below come from one sample, sequenced in a study of T-cell memory formation after mild COVID-19. One entry per CDR3 protein, called by TCRdb with MiXCR from the 5' RACE reads. Altogether about 160,000 distinct CDR3 sequences are present, roughly 28% being singletons, with the ten largest covering around 12%. Material for sequencing was PBMCs or a T cell subset sorted from them (not recorded which). These receptors all come from an adult woman who had mild COVID-19 (a few samples of this study predate the infection). Cell type and time point are not known.

This clonotype was seen more than once but under ten times. This chain links TRBV10-2 with TRBJ2-4; TRBD2 is a possible D gene (6 bases). V dropped 6 bases and J dropped 9 bases, with 18 bases sitting between them. Germline CDR1 and CDR2: WSHSY and SAAADI. The CDR3 sequence is 14 residues long. The CDR3 reads CASSLLEGSSIQYF. Here the CDR3 DNA reads TGCGCCAGCAGCCTCCTGGAGGGATCAAGCATTCAGTACTTC.

V is TRBV7-9 and J is TRBJ2-5, with no clear D. CDR1 is SEHNR, CDR2 FQNEAQ, per germline (reference sequence). V was cut by 2 bases and J by 3 bases, with 10 bases left in between. The CDR3 spans 14 residues. CDR3 residues: CASSLRTAEETQYF. CDR3 nucleotide sequence: TGTGCCAGCAGCTTAAGAACAGCAGAAGAGACCCAGTACTTC.

This clonotype was seen a handful of times. This chain uses TRBV5-1 with TRBJ2-7; 10 nucleotides match TRBD2. J was trimmed by 2 bases and V by 1 base; bases with no gene match: 6. The CDR3 runs to 16 residues. CDR1 is SGHRS and CDR2 is YFSETQ in the germline V gene. Here the CDR3 DNA reads TGCGCCAGCAGCTTGTATGGACTAGCGGAGCCCTACGAGCAGTACTTC. This gives the protein CASSLYGLAEPYEQYF. The complete variable domain, with remaining parts taken from reference TRBV5-1 and TRBJ2-7, reads KAGVTQTPRYLIKTRGQQVTLSCSPISGHRSVSWYQQTPGQGLQFLFEYFSETQRNKGNFPGRFSGRQFSNSRSEMNVSTLELGDSALYLCASSLYGLAEPYEQYFGPGTRLTVT.

In this sample, this clonotype turned up a few times. The V and J genes are TRBV11-3 and TRBJ2-7; D is perhaps TRBD2 (5 bases). Germline lookup yields CDR1 SGHNT and CDR2 YENEEA. V dropped 5 bases and J dropped 2 bases, with 13 bases sitting between them. This CDR3 spans 14 amino acids. CDR3: CASSHPGNAYEQYF. The CDR3 DNA sequence: TGTGCCAGCAGCCACCCCGGGAACGCCTACGAGCAGTACTTC.

This clonotype was counted between two and nine times. V usage is TRBV2 and J usage is TRBJ1-2, with D unresolved. Trimming left V 6 bases short and J 6 bases short, with 8 bases between. Germline CDR1 is SNHLY and CDR2 is FYNNEI. This CDR3 contains 11 residues. The CDR3 sequence is CASREVDGYTF. The DNA of the CDR3 is TGTGCCAGCAGAGAGGTTGATGGCTACACCTTC.

The chain has TRBV29-1 and TRBJ1-1; no clear D. CDR1 and CDR2 (germline): SQVTM, ANQGSEA. The CDR3 contains 12 residues. Trimming left V 4 bases short and J 1 base short, with 7 bases between. The CDR3: CSVVNGNTEAFF. DNA for the CDR3: TGCAGCGTTGTCAACGGGAACACTGAAGCTTTCTTT.

This chain uses TRBV5-1 with TRBJ2-3, with a tentative D call TRBD1 (6 bases). Per germline, CDR1 SGHRS and CDR2 YFSETQ. This CDR3 is 14 amino acids long. The V and J ends lost 1 base and 4 bases respectively, with 10 bases between them. The CDR3 DNA reads as TGCGCCAGCAGCTTGCAACAGGGTTCAGATACGCAGTATTTT. Its protein is CASSLQQGSDTQYF.

The chain's CDR3 is CATSDHDRQETQYF. The CDR3 nucleotides are TGTGCCACCAGTGACCACGACAGACAAGAGACCCAGTACTTC. The V and J genes are TRBV24-1 and TRBJ2-5, with a tentative D call TRBD1 (5 bases). Trimming removed 4 bases from V and 2 bases from J, with 10 bases in between. CDR3 size: 14 residues. CDR1 is KGHDR and CDR2 is SFDVKD in the germline V gene.

This clonotype was observed a few times. The V gene is TRBV7-9, the J gene TRBJ2-7, with a tentative D call TRBD1 (5 bases). The germline V gene encodes CDR1 SEHNR and CDR2 FQNEAQ (reference sequence). With 5 bases removed from V and 5 bases from J, the gap between germline ends came to 10 bases. The CDR3 has 12 amino acids. The CDR3: CASSPGSNEQYF. The CDR3 DNA is TGTGCCAGCAGCCCAGGGTCCAACGAGCAGTACTTC.

This clonotype was found a few times. The chain joins TRBV4-1 to TRBJ2-4; the D gene is possibly TRBD1 (7 bases). The germline CDR1 and CDR2 sequences are MGHRA and YSYEKL. V gave up 4 bases and J gave up 15 bases, with 19 bases separating them. This CDR3 is built from 13 residues. The DNA of the CDR3 is TGCGCCAGCAGCCCCGCGGGACAGCCCTTTTCGTACTTC. This sequence encodes CASSPAGQPFSYF.

In DNA form, the CDR3 reads TGCAGTGCTAGAGATTCCCCCGGGACAGGGGGTCGAGAGCAGTACTTC. This translates into CSARDSPGTGGREQYF. The chain recombines TRBV20-1 with TRBJ2-7; 11 nucleotides match TRBD1. This CDR3 contains 16 residues. Germline V gene data show CDR1 as DFQATT and CDR2 as SNEGSKA (reference sequence). V lost 0 bases, J lost 7 bases, and 11 bases stayed unmatched.

This clonotype was detected only a few times. The rearrangement joins TRBV6-4 to TRBJ2-3; 9 bases align to TRBD2. Trimming removed 4 bases from V and 2 bases from J; junction bases left unmatched: 1. Germline CDR1 MRHNA, CDR2 SNTAGT. The CDR3 is 14 residues long. The CDR3 protein is CASSASGDTDTQYF. The CDR3 region has the DNA TGTGCCAGCAGTGCTAGCGGGGACACAGATACGCAGTATTTT.